This T cell receptor beta chain is from a study of T-cell memory formation after mild COVID-19. TCRdb reprocessed the 5' RACE reads via MiXCR and lists one record per CDR3 protein. Of some 320,000 distinct CDR3 sequences in the sample, about 16% were seen once. This CDR3 spans 14 amino acids. CDR1 and CDR2 from the germline V gene are MNHEY and SVGEGT. V lost 3 bases and J 3 bases, leaving 8 bases between the germline ends. The chain combines TRBV6-2 or TRBV6-3 with TRBJ2-2, with a tentative D call TRBD2 (5 bases). Sequenced material: PBMCs or a T cell subset sorted from them (not recorded which). This receptor was obtained from a man between 18 and 29 years old who had mild COVID-19 (a few samples of this study predate the infection). Cell type and time point are not known. CDR3 sequence: CASSYRADTGELFF. As DNA, the CDR3 is TGTGCCAGCAGTTATAGAGCGGACACCGGGGAGCTGTTTTTT.